This passage covers 21 T cell receptor beta chains from one sample sequenced in a study of blood T cell repertoires in COVID-19. Measured with immunoSEQ multiplex PCR; TCRdb has only the in-frame clones, and not every one. The sample lists 470,000 or so clones, 80% to 90% seen once, with 4.3% in the top ten. Sequencing input: peripheral blood. The receptors originated from a woman in her 30s with acute or convalescent COVID-19.

The chain links TRBV29-1 to TRBJ1-1, with D tentatively TRBD1 (5 bases). From germline, CDR1 is SQVTM and CDR2 ANQGSEA. CDR3 length: 13 residues. Deletions cut 4 bases from V and 0 bases from J, with 9 bases between. CDR3 bases: TGCAGCGTTGGTCACAGGTTGAACACTGAAGCTTTCTTT. Protein product: CSVGHRLNTEAFF.

This sequence joins TRBV19 and TRBJ2-3, with TRBD1 identical over 7 bases. The CDR3 extends over 15 amino acids. The trim removed 5 bases at V and 0 bases at J, leaving 5 bases unmatched. The germline gives CDR1 LNHDA, CDR2 SQIVND (reference sequence). CDR3 in amino acids: CASSHDRVSTDTQYF. CDR3 in DNA: TGTGCCAGTAGTCATGACAGGGTTAGCACAGATACGCAGTATTTT. Drawing the rest from reference TRBV19 and TRBJ2-3, the complete variable domain is DGGITQSPKYLFRKEGQNVTLSCEQNLNHDAMYWYRQDPGQGLRLIYYSQIVNDFQKGDIAEGYSVSREKKESFPLTVTSAQKNPTAFYLCASSHDRVSTDTQYFGPGTRLTVL.

This sequence joins TRBV6-5 and TRBJ1-1; maybe TRBD1 (5 bases). CDR3 length: 12 amino acids. CDR1 is MNHEY, CDR2 SVGAGI, per germline. Between the trimmed V and J ends, which lost 7 bases and 0 bases, there was a span of 6 bases. The DNA for the CDR3 is TGTGCCAGCATGACAGTGAACACTGAAGCTTTCTTT. Translated: CASMTVNTEAFF.

The chain has TRBV27 and TRBJ2-1, with D possibly matching TRBD2 (5 bases). The length of the CDR3 is 15 residues. V lost 5 bases and J 4 bases, leaving 15 bases between the germline ends. Germline V lookup: CDR1 MNHEY, CDR2 SMNVEV (reference sequence). CDR3 loop: CASSQLRTGYNEQFF. In DNA form, the CDR3 reads TGTGCCAGCAGTCAACTCCGGACGGGGTACAATGAGCAGTTCTTC.

The CDR3 nucleotides read TGTGCCAGCAGCTTAGAGGCAGGGACAGGCTACGAGCAGTACTTC. Translated, it gives CASSLEAGTGYEQYF. V usage is TRBV11-2 and J usage is TRBJ2-7, with TRBD1 matching 8 bases. The trim removed 0 bases at V and 3 bases at J, leaving 4 bases unmatched. The CDR3 is 15 amino acids. Germline-derived CDR1 and CDR2 are SGHAT and FQNNGV. Drawing the rest from reference TRBV11-2 and TRBJ2-7, the complete variable domain is EAGVAQSPRYKIIEKRQSVAFWCNPISGHATLYWYQQILGQGPKLLIQFQNNGVVDDSQLPKDRFSAERLKGVDSTLKIQPAKLEDSAVYLCASSLEAGTGYEQYFGPGTRLTVT.

The V gene is TRBV7-9, the J gene TRBJ1-1; 7 bases fit TRBD1. The CDR3 has 16 residues. After removal of 5 bases from V and 3 bases from J, the junction contained 12 bases not matched to a gene. The germline V gene encodes CDR1 SEHNR and CDR2 FQNEAQ (reference sequence). Written as DNA, the CDR3 is TGTGCCAGCAGCCCCTTACCGACAGGGAAAGACACTGAAGCTTTCTTT. Translated: CASSPLPTGKDTEAFF. Full variable domain (rest looked up from reference TRBV7-9 and TRBJ1-1): DTGVSQNPRHKITKRGQNVTFRCDPISEHNRLYWYRQTLGQGPEFLTYFQNEAQLEKSRLLSDRFSAERPKGSFSTLEIQRTEQGDSAMYLCASSPLPTGKDTEAFFGQGTRLTVV.

This clone was counted between two and nine times. V and J are TRBV3-1 (or the pseudogene TRBV3-2) and TRBJ2-7; TRBD1 agrees at 9 bases. Germline V gene sequence: CDR1 LGHDT, CDR2 YNNKEL (reference sequence). J was trimmed by 5 bases and V by 4 bases; bases with no gene match: 9. CDR3 length equals 15 residues. This CDR3 reads CASSRETGGIHEQYF. The CDR3 DNA is TGTGCCAGCAGCCGGGAGACAGGGGGTATTCACGAGCAGTACTTC.

This clone has more than one count but fewer than ten. The chain combines TRBV19 with TRBJ1-1, with D possibly TRBD1 on 5 matching bases. There are 20 residues in the CDR3. The ends were cut back, 7 bases at V and 4 bases at J, with 34 bases in the middle. Per germline, CDR1 LNHDA and CDR2 SQIVND (reference sequence). Here the CDR3 reads CASTPSGGVIRWSGSTEAFF. CDR3 in DNA: TGTGCCAGTACCCCTTCTGGGGGGGTTATTCGATGGTCGGGGAGCACTGAAGCTTTCTTT.

The chain joins TRBV6-6 to TRBJ1-4, with 9 bases identical to TRBD1. J gave up 4 bases and V 5 bases, and 5 bases lay outside the gene matches. There are 15 residues in the CDR3. CDR1 and CDR2 (germline): MNHNY, SVGAGI (reference sequence). CDR3 sequence (DNA): TGTGCCAGCAGTAGGGACAGGGCCGGTAATGAAAAACTGTTTTTT. Translation: CASSRDRAGNEKLFF.

The rearrangement joins TRBV5-1 to TRBJ1-2; the match to TRBD1 covers 7 bases. The CDR3 is 12 amino acids. Germline-derived CDR1 and CDR2 are SGHRS and YFSETQ. With V trimmed by 5 bases and J by 6 bases, 4 bases remained unmatched. The CDR3 loop reads CASSFDRDGYTF. For the CDR3, the DNA is TGCGCCAGCAGTTTCGACAGGGATGGCTACACCTTC. The whole variable domain, remainder taken from reference TRBV5-1 and TRBJ1-2, is KAGVTQTPRYLIKTRGQQVTLSCSPISGHRSVSWYQQTPGQGLQFLFEYFSETQRNKGNFPGRFSGRQFSNSRSEMNVSTLELGDSALYLCASSFDRDGYTFGSGTRLTVV.

The chain carries TRBV29-1 and TRBJ1-5; D unclear. The CDR3 has 12 amino acids. Per the germline V gene, CDR1 is SQVTM and CDR2 is ANQGSEA. CDR3 region: CRSRGRQQPQHF. The CDR3 nucleotides are TGCAGATCTAGAGGGCGGCAGCAGCCCCAGCATTTT. The whole variable domain, remainder taken from reference TRBV29-1 and TRBJ1-5, is SAVISQKPSRDICQRGTSLTIQCQVDSQVTMMFWYRQQPGQSLTLIATANQGSEATYESGFVIDKFPISRPNLTFSTLTVSNMSPEDSSIYLCRSRGRQQPQHFGDGTRLSIL.

This clone was recorded once. This chain uses TRBV11-2 with TRBJ1-1, with D possibly TRBD1 on 5 matching bases. Between the trimmed V and J ends, which lost 6 bases and 5 bases, there was a span of 19 bases. Looked up from germline, CDR1 is SGHAT and CDR2 is FQNNGV. The CDR3 consists of 15 residues. The CDR3 loop reads CASRPPGRGSTEAFF. The DNA of the CDR3 is TGTGCCAGCAGGCCCCCCGGGCGGGGGTCGACTGAAGCTTTCTTT.

This clone was picked up many times. V usage is TRBV7-2 and J usage is TRBJ2-3; D is perhaps TRBD2 (5 bases). From germline, CDR1 is SGHTA and CDR2 FQGNSA. This CDR3 comprises 15 residues. The V end lost 3 bases, the J end lost 4 bases, and 14 bases lay between the germline ends. In DNA form, the CDR3 reads TGTGCCAGCAGCTTTTACGGGGTTACCTCAGATACGCAGTATTTT. Protein: CASSFYGVTSDTQYF.

V and J are TRBV28 and TRBJ1-2, with 12 positions matching TRBD1. The CDR3 length is 16 residues. CDR1 MDHEN and CDR2 SYDVKM come from the germline V gene. The junction had 10 bases not matched to a gene; V was cut back by 3 bases and J by 8 bases. The CDR3 DNA follows: TGTGCCAGCAGTTTCTCCCGGGACAGGGGGCAAGAGGGCTACACCTTC. Encoded protein: CASSFSRDRGQEGYTF.

This clone was counted once. The rearrangement uses TRBV9 and TRBJ2-1; D is possibly TRBD2 (5 bases). V was cut by 0 bases and J by 8 bases, with 12 bases left in between. This CDR3 spans 14 amino acids. The germline V gene encodes CDR1 SGDLS and CDR2 YYNGEE. The CDR3 DNA reads as TGTGCCAGCAGCGTAGACGGGGATTGGGATGAGCAGTTCTTC. It codes for CASSVDGDWDEQFF.

This clone was seen a few times. The V call is TRBV5-3, the J call TRBJ1-1; 8 nucleotides match TRBD1. TRBV5-3 carries the ORF label, with uncertain function. This CDR3 comprises 16 residues. J gave up 4 bases and V 3 bases, and 11 bases lay outside the gene matches. In DNA, the CDR3 is TGTGCCAGAAGCTCGAGGACAGGGAAGGCGAGCACTGAAGCTTTCTTT. As protein: CARSSRTGKASTEAFF.

V gene TRBV9 combines with J gene TRBJ2-2, with D perhaps matching TRBD2 (6 bases). Per the germline V gene, CDR1 is SGDLS and CDR2 is YYNGEE. This CDR3 is built from 14 residues. V gave up 2 bases and J gave up 5 bases, with 10 bases separating them. The CDR3 DNA sequence: TGTGCCAGCAGCGTTAAGGGGACTACCGGGGAGCTGTTTTTT. This encodes CASSVKGTTGELFF.

V usage is TRBV7-8 and J usage is TRBJ2-5; D gene ambiguous. The CDR3 sequence is 11 residues long. Germline lookup yields CDR1 SGHVS and CDR2 FQNEAQ. Deletions cut 4 bases from V and 5 bases from J, with 5 bases between. In DNA form, the CDR3 reads TGTGCCAGCAGCTCCTCGGAGACCCAGTACTTC. This encodes CASSSSETQYF.

The chain links TRBV3-1 (or the pseudogene TRBV3-2) to TRBJ2-1; 13 bases are shared with TRBD2. V gave up 6 bases and J gave up 5 bases; unmatched junction bases: 10. The germline V gene has CDR1 LGHDT and CDR2 YNNKEL (reference sequence). The CDR3 runs to 17 residues. Here the CDR3 reads CASSRDTSGGADNEQFF. As DNA, the CDR3 is TGTGCCAGCAGTCGTGACACTAGCGGGGGGGCCGACAATGAGCAGTTCTTC.

This clone was recorded once. V usage is TRBV7-9 and J usage is TRBJ2-5; 9 bases line up with TRBD2. V was pared by 8 bases and J by 4 bases, with 11 bases of the junction left unmatched. The CDR3 is 15 amino acids. Germline V CDR1 and CDR2: SEHNR, FQNEAQ (reference sequence). CDR3 loop: CASSIGGGATETQYF. The CDR3 DNA sequence: TGTGCCAGCTCAATTGGCGGGGGGGCGACAGAGACCCAGTACTTC.

The chain links TRBV24-1 to TRBJ2-7, with D maybe TRBD1 (6 bases). Trimming left V 3 bases short and J 6 bases short, with 11 bases between. Per germline, CDR1 KGHDR and CDR2 SFDVKD. CDR3 length: 13 residues. CDR3 bases: TGTGCCACCAGTGATAATCCAGGGGTCGAGCAGTACTTC. Encoded protein: CATSDNPGVEQYF.